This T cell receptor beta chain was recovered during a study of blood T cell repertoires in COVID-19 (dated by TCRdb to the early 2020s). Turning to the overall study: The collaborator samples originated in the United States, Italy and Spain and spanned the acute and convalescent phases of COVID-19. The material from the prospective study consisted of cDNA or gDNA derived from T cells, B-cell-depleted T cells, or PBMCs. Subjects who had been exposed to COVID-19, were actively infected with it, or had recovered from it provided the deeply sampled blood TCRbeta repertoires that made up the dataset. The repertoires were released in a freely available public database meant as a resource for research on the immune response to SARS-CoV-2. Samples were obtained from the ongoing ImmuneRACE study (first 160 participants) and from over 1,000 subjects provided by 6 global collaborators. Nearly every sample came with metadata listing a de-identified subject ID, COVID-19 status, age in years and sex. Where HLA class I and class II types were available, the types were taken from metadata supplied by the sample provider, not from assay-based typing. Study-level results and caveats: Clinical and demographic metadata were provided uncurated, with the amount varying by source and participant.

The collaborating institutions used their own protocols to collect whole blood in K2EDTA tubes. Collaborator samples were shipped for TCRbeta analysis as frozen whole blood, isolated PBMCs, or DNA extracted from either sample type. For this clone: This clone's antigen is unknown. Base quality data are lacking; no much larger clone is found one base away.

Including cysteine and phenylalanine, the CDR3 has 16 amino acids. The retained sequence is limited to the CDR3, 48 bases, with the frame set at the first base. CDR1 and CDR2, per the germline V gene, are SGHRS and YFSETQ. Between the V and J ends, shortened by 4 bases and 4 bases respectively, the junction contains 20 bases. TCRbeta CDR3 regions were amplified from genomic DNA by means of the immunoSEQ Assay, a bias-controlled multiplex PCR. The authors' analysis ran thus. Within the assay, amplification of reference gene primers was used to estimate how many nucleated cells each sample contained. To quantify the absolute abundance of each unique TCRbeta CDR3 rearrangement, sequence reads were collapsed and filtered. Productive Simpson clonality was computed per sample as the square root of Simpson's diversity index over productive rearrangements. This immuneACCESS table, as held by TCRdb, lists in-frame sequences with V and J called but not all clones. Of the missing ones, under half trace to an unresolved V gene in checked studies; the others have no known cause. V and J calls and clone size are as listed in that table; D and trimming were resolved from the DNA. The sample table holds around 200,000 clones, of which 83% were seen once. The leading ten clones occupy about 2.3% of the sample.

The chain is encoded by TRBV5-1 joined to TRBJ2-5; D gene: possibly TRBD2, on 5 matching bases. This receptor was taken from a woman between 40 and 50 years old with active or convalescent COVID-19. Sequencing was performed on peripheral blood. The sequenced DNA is TGCGCCAGCAGCAAAGCTAGCAAGTCGGTTGGAGAGACCCAGTACTTC. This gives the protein CASSKASKSVGETQYF.